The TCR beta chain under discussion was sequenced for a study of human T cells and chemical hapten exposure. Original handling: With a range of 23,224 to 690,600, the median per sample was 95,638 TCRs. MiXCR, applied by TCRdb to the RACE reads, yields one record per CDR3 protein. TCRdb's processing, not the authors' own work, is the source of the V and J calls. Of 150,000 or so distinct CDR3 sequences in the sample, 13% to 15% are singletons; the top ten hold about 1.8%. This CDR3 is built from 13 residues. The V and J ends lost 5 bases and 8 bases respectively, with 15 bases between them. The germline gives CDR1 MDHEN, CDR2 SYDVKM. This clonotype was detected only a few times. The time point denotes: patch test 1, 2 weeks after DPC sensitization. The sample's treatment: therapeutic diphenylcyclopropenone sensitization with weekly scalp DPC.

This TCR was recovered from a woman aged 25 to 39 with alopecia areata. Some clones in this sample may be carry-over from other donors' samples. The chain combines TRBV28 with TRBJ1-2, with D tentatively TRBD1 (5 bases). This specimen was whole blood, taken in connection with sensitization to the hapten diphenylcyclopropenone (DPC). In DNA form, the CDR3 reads TGTGCCAGCAGTCATCCGGGGGAGGGCGGCTACACCTTC. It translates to CASSHPGEGGYTF.